The present T cell receptor (beta chain) was sequenced within a study of T cell repertoires in cytomegalovirus infection. TCRdb re-derived calls from the reads in MiXCR, one entry per CDR3 protein. The repertoire holds about 900,000 distinct CDR3 sequences, around 32% seen once, with 10% to 15% in the top ten. In the case of this clonotype: Its specificity is not known.

Per germline, CDR1 MNHEY and CDR2 SVGAGI. The CDR3 spans 15 residues. The trim removed 6 bases at V and 3 bases at J, leaving 4 bases unmatched. The gene calls are TRBV6-5 and TRBJ2-1, with TRBD2 identical over 11 bases. Source: cultured CD8+ T cells from PBMCs, taken from culture after CMV antigen stimulation. The sequence came from a human donor in good health (CMV status not recorded). Some clones in this sample may be carry-over from other donors' samples. Here the CDR3 DNA reads TGTGCCAGCAGATTAGCGGGGGGGTTCTACAATGAGCAGTTCTTC. It yields the protein CASRLAGGFYNEQFF.